The text below deals with one T cell receptor (beta chain). In the original processing: Amplification with reference gene primers provided the estimates of nucleated cell counts. This table comes from immunoSEQ multiplex PCR, and its TCRdb copy is limited to in-frame clones, with some not included. Clone size and V and J calls were adopted from that table, with D and trimming inferred from the DNA. The sample shows a few hundred thousand clones, approximately 83% of them seen only once. The CDR3 spans 17 residues. Per the germline V gene, CDR1 is SGHNT and CDR2 is YYREEE (reference sequence). The junction had 13 bases not matched to a gene; V was cut back by 0 bases and J by 5 bases. This record comes from a study of blood T cell repertoires in COVID-19. Study in general: The United States, Italy and Spain supplied acute and convalescent COVID-19 samples. T cells, B-cell-depleted T cells, or PBMCs supplied cDNA or gDNA.

The specimen was peripheral blood. The sequence was obtained from a woman between 45 and 60 years old with acute or convalescent COVID-19. This chain uses TRBV5-4 with TRBJ1-1, with 7 bases matching TRBD1. CDR3 nucleotides: TGTGCCAGCAGCTTGGCTCCGGGAGTTTCAGGGGGGACTGAAGCTTTCTTT. It encodes CASSLAPGVSGGTEAFF.